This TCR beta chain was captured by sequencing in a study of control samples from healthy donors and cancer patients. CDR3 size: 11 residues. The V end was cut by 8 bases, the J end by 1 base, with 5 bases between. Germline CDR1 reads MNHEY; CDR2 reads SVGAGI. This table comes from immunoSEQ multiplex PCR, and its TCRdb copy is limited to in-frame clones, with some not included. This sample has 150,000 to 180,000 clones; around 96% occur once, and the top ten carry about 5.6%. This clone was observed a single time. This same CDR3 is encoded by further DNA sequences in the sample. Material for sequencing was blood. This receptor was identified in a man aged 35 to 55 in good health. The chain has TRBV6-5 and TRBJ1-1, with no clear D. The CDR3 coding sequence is TGTGCCAGCGGAACGAACACTGAAGCTTTCTTT. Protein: CASGTNTEAFF.